These 10 T cell receptor beta chains came from one sample sequenced in a study of T cell responses to AZD1222 COVID-19 vaccine. The data were produced by immunoSEQ multiplex PCR, yet TCRdb's version contains in-frame clones alone and is incomplete. The sample records more than 95,000 clones, 80% to 90% being singletons. The sequences come from peripheral blood, collected on day 0 of AZD1222 vaccination. Receptors were obtained from an adult in good health.

In its sample, this clone was seen a few times. The DNA of the CDR3 is TGTGCCAGCGGACAGGGCAGCTCCTACGAGCAGTACTTC. Its protein is CASGQGSSYEQYF. The V gene is TRBV9, the J gene TRBJ2-7, with TRBD1 identical over 8 bases. V shed 7 bases, J shed 0 bases, and the junction held 3 bases outside the gene matches. The germline V gene encodes CDR1 SGDLS and CDR2 YYNGEE. There are 13 residues in the CDR3.

This clone was detected only once. The CDR3 region is CASSLGGLAGDNEQFF. CDR3 coding DNA: TGTGCCAGCAGCTTGGGGGGACTAGCGGGGGACAATGAGCAGTTCTTC. This chain joins TRBV5-4 and TRBJ2-1, with 14 bases fitting TRBD2. This CDR3 is 16 amino acids long. Trimming at V came to 0 bases and at J to 5 bases, leaving 1 base not matched to a gene. Looked up from germline, CDR1 is SGHNT and CDR2 is YYREEE (reference sequence). Together with reference TRBV5-4 and TRBJ2-1, the CDR3 gives the full variable domain: ETGVTQSPTHLIKTRGQQVTLRCSSQSGHNTVSWYQQALGQGPQFIFQYYREEENGRGNFPPRFSGLQFPNYSSELNVNALELDDSALYLCASSLGGLAGDNEQFFGPGTRLTVL.

The chain combines TRBV19 with TRBJ2-3, with 8 bases lining up with TRBD2. The germline V gene has CDR1 LNHDA and CDR2 SQIVND (reference sequence). The length of the CDR3 is 17 residues. The V and J ends lost 8 bases and 5 bases, in that order; junction bases with no gene match: 18. The CDR3 sequence is CASGGSSGSGEGDTQYF. In DNA, the CDR3 is TGTGCCAGTGGGGGTTCGAGCGGGAGCGGAGAGGGAGATACGCAGTATTTT.

This chain connects TRBV9 to TRBJ1-2, with a tentative D call TRBD1 (6 bases). The CDR3 sequence is 16 residues long. Germline assignment: CDR1 SGDLS and CDR2 YYNGEE. Trimming cost V 3 bases and J 3 bases, with 18 bases left between them. The CDR3 DNA sequence: TGTGCCAGCAGCGAAGCCCCCTCAGGGGCGTACTATGGCTACACCTTC. Protein sequence: CASSEAPSGAYYGYTF.

The chain joins TRBV7-9 to TRBJ2-7; no reliable D call. V was pared by 6 bases and J by 2 bases, with 8 bases between. The length of the CDR3 is 12 residues. The germline V gene has CDR1 SEHNR and CDR2 FQNEAQ (reference sequence). This CDR3 reads CASRLQPYEQYF. In DNA form, the CDR3 reads TGTGCCAGCAGGCTCCAACCCTACGAGCAGTACTTC.

This chain joins TRBV6-5 and TRBJ1-3; possibly TRBD1 for D (5 bases). This CDR3 is built from 15 residues. Trimming pared 6 bases from V and 4 bases from J, leaving 16 bases between. Germline-derived CDR1 and CDR2 are MNHEY and SVGAGI. For the CDR3, the DNA is TGTGCCAGCAGCCCACCGACGGGGGGGGGAAACACCATATATTTT. Translating it yields CASSPPTGGGNTIYF.

V usage is TRBV9 and J usage is TRBJ1-2, with a weak D call TRBD1 (5 bases). Germline CDR1 and CDR2: SGDLS and YYNGEE. Trimming took 3 bases from V and 4 from J, leaving 13 bases between them. This CDR3 spans 14 amino acids. CDR3 coding DNA: TGTGCCAGCAGCGGAGAGGGGTTAGCCTATGGCTACACCTTC. Residues: CASSGEGLAYGYTF.

The chain has TRBV4-1 and TRBJ2-7; TRBD1 aligns across 9 bases. In germline, CDR1 is MGHRA, CDR2 YSYEKL. The CDR3 is made up of 14 amino acids. With 4 bases clipped from V and 4 bases from J, the junction kept 5 bases outside the gene matches. This CDR3 reads CASSRTGERYEQYF. CDR3 sequence (DNA): TGCGCCAGCAGCCGGACAGGGGAAAGGTACGAGCAGTACTTC.

The CDR3 nucleotides read TGTGCCAGCAGCCAGAACGATCCCTACTCTGGAAACACCATATATTTT. Residues: CASSQNDPYSGNTIYF. The rearrangement joins TRBV3-1 (or the pseudogene TRBV3-2) to TRBJ1-3; D ambiguous. CDR3 length equals 16 residues. Trimming pared 3 bases from V and 0 bases from J, leaving 12 bases between. Germline V gene data show CDR1 as LGHDT and CDR2 as YNNKEL (reference sequence).

This chain joins TRBV5-5 and TRBJ2-7, with D possibly matching TRBD1 (6 bases). Trimming pared 0 bases from V and 4 bases from J, leaving 14 bases between. Germline CDR1 SGHKS, CDR2 YYEKEE (reference sequence). The CDR3 has 15 amino acids. The CDR3 loop reads CASSLGGQIQYEQYF. For the CDR3, the DNA is TGTGCCAGCAGCTTGGGGGGGCAGATTCAATACGAGCAGTACTTC.